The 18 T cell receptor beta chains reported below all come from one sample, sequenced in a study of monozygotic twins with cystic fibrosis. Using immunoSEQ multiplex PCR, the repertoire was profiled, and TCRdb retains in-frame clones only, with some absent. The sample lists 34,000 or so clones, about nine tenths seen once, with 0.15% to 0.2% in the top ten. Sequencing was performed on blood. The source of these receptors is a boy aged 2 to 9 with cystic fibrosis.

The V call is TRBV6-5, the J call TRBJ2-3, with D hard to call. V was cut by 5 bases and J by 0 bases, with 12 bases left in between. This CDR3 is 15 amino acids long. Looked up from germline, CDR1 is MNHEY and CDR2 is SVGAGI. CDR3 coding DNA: TGTGCCAGCAGTCGAACCGGGCCCAGCACAGATACGCAGTATTTT. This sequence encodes CASSRTGPSTDTQYF.

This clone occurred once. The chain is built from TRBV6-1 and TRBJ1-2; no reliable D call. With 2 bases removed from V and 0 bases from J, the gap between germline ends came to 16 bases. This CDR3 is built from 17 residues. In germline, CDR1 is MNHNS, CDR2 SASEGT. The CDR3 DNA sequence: TGTGCCAGCAGTGAATGGTCGTGGGAGGAGACTAACTATGGCTACACCTTC. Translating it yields CASSEWSWEETNYGYTF.

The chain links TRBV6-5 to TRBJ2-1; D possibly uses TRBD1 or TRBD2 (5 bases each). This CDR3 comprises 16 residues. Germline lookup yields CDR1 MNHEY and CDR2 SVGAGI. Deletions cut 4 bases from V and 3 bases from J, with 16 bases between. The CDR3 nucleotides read TGTGCCAGCAGTTGGGACGGCCCGAGGAGCTACAATGAGCAGTTCTTC. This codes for CASSWDGPRSYNEQFF.

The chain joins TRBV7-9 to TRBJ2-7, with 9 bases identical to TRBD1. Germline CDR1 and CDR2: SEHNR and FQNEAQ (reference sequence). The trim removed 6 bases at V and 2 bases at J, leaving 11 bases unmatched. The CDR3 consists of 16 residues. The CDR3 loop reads CASRPLTGGHTYEQYF. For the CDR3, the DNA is TGTGCCAGCAGACCCTTGACAGGGGGTCACACCTACGAGCAGTACTTC.

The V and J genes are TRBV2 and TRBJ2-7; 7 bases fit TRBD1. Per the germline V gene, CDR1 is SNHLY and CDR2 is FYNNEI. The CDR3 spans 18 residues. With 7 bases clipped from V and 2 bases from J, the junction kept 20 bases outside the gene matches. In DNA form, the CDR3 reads TGTGCCAGCAACCAAGATTTCGTAACCCGGGACAGACCCTACGAGCAGTACTTC. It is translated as CASNQDFVTRDRPYEQYF.

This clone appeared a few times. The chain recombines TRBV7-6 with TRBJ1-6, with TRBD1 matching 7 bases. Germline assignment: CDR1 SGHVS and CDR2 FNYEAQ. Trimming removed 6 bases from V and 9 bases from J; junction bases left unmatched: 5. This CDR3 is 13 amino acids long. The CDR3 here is CASRQGQGSPLHF. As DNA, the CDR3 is TGTGCCAGCAGACAGGGGCAGGGTTCACCCCTCCACTTT.

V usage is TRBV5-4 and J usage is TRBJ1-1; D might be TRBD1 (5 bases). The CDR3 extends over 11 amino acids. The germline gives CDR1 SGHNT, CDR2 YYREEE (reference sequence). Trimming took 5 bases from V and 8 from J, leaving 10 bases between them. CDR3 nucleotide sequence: TGTGCCAGCAGTTTCCGGACAGAAGCTTTCTTT. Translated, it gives CASSFRTEAFF.

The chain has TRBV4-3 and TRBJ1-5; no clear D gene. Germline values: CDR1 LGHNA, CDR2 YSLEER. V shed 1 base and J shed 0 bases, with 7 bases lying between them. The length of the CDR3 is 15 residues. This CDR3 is CASSQGGISNQPQHF. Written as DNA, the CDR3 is TGCGCCAGCAGCCAAGGAGGGATTAGCAATCAGCCCCAGCATTTT.

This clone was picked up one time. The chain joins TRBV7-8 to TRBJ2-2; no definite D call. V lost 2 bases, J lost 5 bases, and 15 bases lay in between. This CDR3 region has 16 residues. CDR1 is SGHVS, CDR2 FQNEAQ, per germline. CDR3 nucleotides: TGTGCCAGCAGCTTAATGGCAGGTCGATCGACCGGGGAGCTGTTTTTT. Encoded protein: CASSLMAGRSTGELFF.

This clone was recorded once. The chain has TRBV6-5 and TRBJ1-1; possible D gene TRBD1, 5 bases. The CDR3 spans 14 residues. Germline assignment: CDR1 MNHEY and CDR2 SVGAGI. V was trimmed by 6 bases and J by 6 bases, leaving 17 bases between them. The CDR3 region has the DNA TGTGCCAGCAGACGTGGTCAGGGCCGGGCTGAAGCTTTCTTT. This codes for CASRRGQGRAEAFF.

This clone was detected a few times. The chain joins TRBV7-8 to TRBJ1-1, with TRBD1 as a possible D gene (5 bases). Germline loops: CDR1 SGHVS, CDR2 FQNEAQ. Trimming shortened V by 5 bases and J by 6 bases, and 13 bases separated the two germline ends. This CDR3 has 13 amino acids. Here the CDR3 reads CASSAREGPEAFF. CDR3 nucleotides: TGTGCCAGCAGCGCCAGGGAGGGACCTGAAGCTTTCTTT.

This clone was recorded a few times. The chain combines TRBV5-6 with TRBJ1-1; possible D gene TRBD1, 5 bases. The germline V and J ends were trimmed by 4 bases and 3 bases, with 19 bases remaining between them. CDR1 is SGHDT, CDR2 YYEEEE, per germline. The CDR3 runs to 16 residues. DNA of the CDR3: TGTGCCAGCAGCGCCGAGGTCGGGGCCCTGGACACTGAAGCTTTCTTT. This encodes CASSAEVGALDTEAFF.

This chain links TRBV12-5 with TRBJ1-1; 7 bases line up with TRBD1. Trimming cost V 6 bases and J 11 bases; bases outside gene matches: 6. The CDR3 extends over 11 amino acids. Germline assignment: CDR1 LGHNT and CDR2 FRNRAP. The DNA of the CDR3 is TGTGCTAGTGGACGGTCGACAGGGGCTTTCTTT. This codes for CASGRSTGAFF.

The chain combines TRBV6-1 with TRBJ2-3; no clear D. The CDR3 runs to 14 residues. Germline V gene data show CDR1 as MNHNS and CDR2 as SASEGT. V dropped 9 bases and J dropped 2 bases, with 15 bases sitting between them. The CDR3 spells CASGFLEYTDTQYF. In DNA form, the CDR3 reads TGTGCCAGTGGCTTTTTGGAATACACAGATACGCAGTATTTT.

DNA for the CDR3: TGTGCCAGCTCACCTCCAAGCGGGGGGTTCAGCTCCTACAATGAGCAGTTCTTC. Its protein is CASSPPSGGFSSYNEQFF. The chain links TRBV18 to TRBJ2-1; 9 bases fit TRBD2. V shed 3 bases, J shed 0 bases, and the junction held 9 bases outside the gene matches. CDR1 KGHSH and CDR2 LQKENI come from the germline V gene. This CDR3 is built from 18 residues.

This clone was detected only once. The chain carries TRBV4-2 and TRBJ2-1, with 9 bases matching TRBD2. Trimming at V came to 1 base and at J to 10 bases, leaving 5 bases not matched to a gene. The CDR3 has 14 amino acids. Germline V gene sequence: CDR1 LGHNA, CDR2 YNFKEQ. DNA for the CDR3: TGTGCCAGCAGCCAAGGGGCTAGCGGGGTCGAGCAGTTCTTC. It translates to CASSQGASGVEQFF.

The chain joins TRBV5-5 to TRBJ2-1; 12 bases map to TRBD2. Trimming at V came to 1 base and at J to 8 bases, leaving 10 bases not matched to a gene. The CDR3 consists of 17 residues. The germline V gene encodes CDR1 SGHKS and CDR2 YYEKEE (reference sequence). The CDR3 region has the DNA TGTGCCAGCAGCTTGTTTGCTAGCGGGGGGGCAGTCGATGAGCAGTTCTTC. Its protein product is CASSLFASGGAVDEQFF.

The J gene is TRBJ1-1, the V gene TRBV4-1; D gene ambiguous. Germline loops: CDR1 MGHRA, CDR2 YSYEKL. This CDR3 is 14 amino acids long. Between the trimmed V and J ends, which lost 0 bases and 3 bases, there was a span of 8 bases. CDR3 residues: CASSQDVVYTEAFF. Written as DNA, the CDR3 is TGCGCCAGCAGCCAAGATGTGGTCTACACTGAAGCTTTCTTT.